A single sample is the source of the 5 T cell receptor beta chains below, sequenced in a study of control samples from healthy donors and cancer patients. The method was immunoSEQ multiplex PCR; TCRdb's version includes in-frame clones alone and lacks a portion of them. There are roughly 80,000 clones in the sample; nearly 90% occur only once, and around 5.8% lies in the top ten. The sample consisted of blood. The receptors here all came from a man aged 50-59 years in good health.

The chain links TRBV9 to TRBJ2-5; no clear D. The CDR3 totals 14 residues. V dropped 0 bases and J dropped 0 bases, with 6 bases sitting between them. From germline, CDR1 is SGDLS and CDR2 YYNGEE. CDR3 sequence reads: CASSVDPYQETQYF. The CDR3 DNA follows: TGTGCCAGCAGCGTAGATCCGTACCAAGAGACCCAGTACTTC. Looking up the rest from reference TRBV9 and TRBJ2-5 gives the full variable domain: DSGVTQTPKHLITATGQRVTLRCSPRSGDLSVYWYQQSLDQGLQFLIQYYNGEERAKGNILERFSAQQFPDLHSELNLSSLELGDSALYFCASSVDPYQETQYFGPGTRLLVL.

The V call is TRBV18, the J call TRBJ1-5; 9 bases fit TRBD1. This CDR3 has 15 residues. Per the germline V gene, CDR1 is KGHSH and CDR2 is LQKENI. V lost 3 bases, J lost 2 bases, and 2 bases stayed unmatched. In DNA form, the CDR3 reads TGTGCCAGCTCACCGGGACAGGGCGGCAATCAGCCCCAGCATTTT. This gives the protein CASSPGQGGNQPQHF. Full variable domain (outside the CDR3, taken from reference TRBV18 and TRBJ1-5): NAGVMQNPRHLVRRRGQEARLRCSPMKGHSHVYWYRQLPEEGLKFMVYLQKENIIDESGMPKERFSAEFPKEGPSILRIQQVVRGDSAAYFCASSPGQGGNQPQHFGDGTRLSIL.

The V call is TRBV18, the J call TRBJ1-2, with 10 bases fitting TRBD1. CDR3 size: 14 residues. The V segment lost 6 bases and the J segment 3 bases; nucleotides outside the gene matches: 4. CDR1 is KGHSH, CDR2 LQKENI, per germline. The CDR3 DNA reads TGTGCCAGCTCGGTTGGGACAGGGGACTATGGCTACACCTTC. Translating it yields CASSVGTGDYGYTF.

This rearrangement joins TRBV7-9 to TRBJ2-7; D unclear. Trimming stripped 3 bases from V and 6 bases from J, with 9 bases between. Germline V lookup: CDR1 SEHNR, CDR2 FQNEAQ (reference sequence). The CDR3 runs 12 residues. In DNA form, the CDR3 reads TGTGCCAGCAGCTTCTCCTCCGCCGAGCAGTACTTC. It encodes CASSFSSAEQYF.

CDR3 sequence reads: CASSRQGFGNTIYF. In DNA, the CDR3 is TGTGCCAGCAGCCGACAGGGATTTGGAAACACCATATATTTT. V and J are TRBV14 and TRBJ1-3; the match to TRBD1 covers 7 bases. CDR3 length: 14 amino acids. V shed 4 bases and J 3 bases; nucleotides not matched to a gene: 3. Germline CDR1 and CDR2: SGHDN and FVKESK.